Following are 2 T cell receptor beta chains from one sample sequenced in a study of neurological immune-mediated disorders. Time point here: technical triplicate 1. TCRdb fed the 5' RACE reads into MiXCR, producing one record per CDR3 protein. Here the sample spans some 22,000 distinct CDR3 sequences, roughly an eighth being singletons. Input material: CD4+ T cells from blood. These receptors came from a female donor with HTLV-1-associated myelopathy (HAM/TSP).

This clonotype was detected many times. V gene TRBV4-3 combines with J gene TRBJ2-2; the match to TRBD1 covers 8 bases. In germline, CDR1 is LGHNA, CDR2 YSLEER. After removal of 3 bases from V and 1 base from J, the junction contained 7 bases not matched to a gene. CDR3 length: 17 residues. CDR3: CASSHYTGTGNTGELFF. In DNA form, the CDR3 reads TGCGCCAGCAGCCATTACACCGGGACAGGGAACACCGGGGAGCTGTTTTTT.

This clonotype showed up many times. The chain combines TRBV7-6 with TRBJ2-2; perhaps TRBD2 as D (6 bases). This CDR3 contains 15 residues. V shed 5 bases and J shed 3 bases, with 13 bases lying between them. In germline, CDR1 is SGHVS, CDR2 FNYEAQ. CDR3 in DNA: TGTGCCAGCAGCCCCCGGGACTGGGACACCGGGGAGCTGTTTTTT. It encodes CASSPRDWDTGELFF.